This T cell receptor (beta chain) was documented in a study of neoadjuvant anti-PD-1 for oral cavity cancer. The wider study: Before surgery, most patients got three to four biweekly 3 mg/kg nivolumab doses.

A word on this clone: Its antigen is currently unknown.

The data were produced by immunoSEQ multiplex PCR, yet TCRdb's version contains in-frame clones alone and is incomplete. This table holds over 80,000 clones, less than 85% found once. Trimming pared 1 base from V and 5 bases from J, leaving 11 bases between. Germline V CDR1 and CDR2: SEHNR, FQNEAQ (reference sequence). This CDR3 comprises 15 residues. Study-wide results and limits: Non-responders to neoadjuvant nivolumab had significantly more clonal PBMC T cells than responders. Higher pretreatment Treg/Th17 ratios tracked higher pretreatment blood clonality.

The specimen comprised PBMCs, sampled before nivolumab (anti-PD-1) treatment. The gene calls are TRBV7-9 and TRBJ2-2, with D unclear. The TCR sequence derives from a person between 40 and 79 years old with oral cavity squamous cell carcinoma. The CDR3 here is CASSLVRVSTGELFF. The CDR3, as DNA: TGTGCCAGCAGCTTAGTACGGGTTTCTACCGGGGAGCTGTTTTTT.